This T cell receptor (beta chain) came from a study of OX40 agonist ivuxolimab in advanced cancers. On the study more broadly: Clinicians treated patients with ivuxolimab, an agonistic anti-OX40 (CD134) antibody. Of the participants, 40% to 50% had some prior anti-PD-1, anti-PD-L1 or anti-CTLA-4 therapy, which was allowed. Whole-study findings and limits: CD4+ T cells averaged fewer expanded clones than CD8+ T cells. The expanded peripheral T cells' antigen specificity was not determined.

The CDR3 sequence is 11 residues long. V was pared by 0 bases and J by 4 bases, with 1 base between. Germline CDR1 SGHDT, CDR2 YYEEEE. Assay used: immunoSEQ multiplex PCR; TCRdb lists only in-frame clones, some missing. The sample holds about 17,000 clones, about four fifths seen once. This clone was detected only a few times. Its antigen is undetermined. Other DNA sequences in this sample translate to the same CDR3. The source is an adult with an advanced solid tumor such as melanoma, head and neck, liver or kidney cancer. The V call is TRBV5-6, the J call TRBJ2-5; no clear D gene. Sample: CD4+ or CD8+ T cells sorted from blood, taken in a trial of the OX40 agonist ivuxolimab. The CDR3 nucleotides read TGTGCCAGCAGCTTGGCAGAGACCCAGTACTTC. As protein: CASSLAETQYF. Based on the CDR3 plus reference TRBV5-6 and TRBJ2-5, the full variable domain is DAGVTQSPTHLIKTRGQQVTLRCSPKSGHDTVSWYQQALGQGPQFIFQYYEEEERQRGNFPDRFSGHQFPNYSSELNVNALLLGDSALYLCASSLAETQYFGPGTRLLVL.